The entry below gives a single T cell receptor (beta chain) sequence along with its context. What antigen it recognizes has not been identified. One base away there is no much larger clone; base qualities are not given. This sample is drawn from a study of cytomegalovirus exposure and HLA in healthy donors (dated by TCRdb to the late 2010s). Concerning the study at large: A later analysis indicated that the 95 to 150 validation repertoires were generated on the platform also employed for the 670 or so repertoires of the first cohort. A separate validation cohort of approximately 120 different subjects was used in addition to the 666-subject first cohort. To predict cytomegalovirus infection status, the study brought together high-throughput TCR immunosequencing, statistical association of individual TCRs with disease status, and machine learning. The study aimed to test whether cataloging public T cell receptors could reveal signatures of past pathogen exposure.

Compared with germline, V lacks 0 bases and J lacks 1 base; bases without a gene match: 10. From the cysteine through the phenylalanine, the CDR3 covers 18 amino acids. Only the CDR3 region is kept as DNA, spanning 54 bases read in frame from base 1. From a lookup of the germline V gene, CDR1 and CDR2 are LGHNA and YSLEER. Library creation used the immunoSEQ multiplex PCR assay. From the authors' description of their analysis: A statistical classification framework was built to diagnose cytomegalovirus status from the catalog of TCR beta chain sequences. Drawn from immuneACCESS, this table holds only the in-frame rearrangements with V and J called that TCRdb kept. Clones are partly lost; checked studies trace under half to an unresolved V gene and leave the rest unexplained. V, J and clone size were drawn from that table, and D and trimming were deduced from the DNA. The sample table contains 150,000 to 160,000 clones; only one count was recorded for 86% of them. In total, the top ten clones hold under 25% of the sample.

Broad study findings and their caveats: A later analysis found that TCRs clustered in the first cohort also tended to co-occur in the approximately 120 validation repertoires, with 94% of cluster scores above 0. Most TCR sequences were observed very rarely across donors, whereas some public TCRs were present in many individuals. It was suggested by the authors that the approach could potentially be generalized to other disease states and immunological phenotypes. In vitro tests confirmed that a few of the cytomegalovirus-associated TCR beta chains recognize cytomegalovirus antigens. The classifier was reported to diagnose cytomegalovirus status with high specificity and sensitivity in both the original cohort and the validation cohort. A later analysis lacked HLA typing for the validation cohort, so it scored co-occurrence in that cohort across all 120 repertoires. A total of about 150 TCR beta chains were listed by the study as associated with cytomegalovirus.

The donors were included in the validation cohort of 120 subjects, a group kept apart from the roughly 700-subject first cohort. The sequence was collected from a man in his late teens or twenties in good health and CMV-seropositive. Sequencing was performed on PBMCs. The rearranged segments are TRBV4-3 and TRBJ2-5; 8 central bases correspond to TRBD2. The nucleotide sequence is given as TGCGCCAGCAGCCAAGAAAGGTTAAGCGGGGGACCCCAAGAGACCCAGTACTTC. This encodes CASSQERLSGGPQETQYF.